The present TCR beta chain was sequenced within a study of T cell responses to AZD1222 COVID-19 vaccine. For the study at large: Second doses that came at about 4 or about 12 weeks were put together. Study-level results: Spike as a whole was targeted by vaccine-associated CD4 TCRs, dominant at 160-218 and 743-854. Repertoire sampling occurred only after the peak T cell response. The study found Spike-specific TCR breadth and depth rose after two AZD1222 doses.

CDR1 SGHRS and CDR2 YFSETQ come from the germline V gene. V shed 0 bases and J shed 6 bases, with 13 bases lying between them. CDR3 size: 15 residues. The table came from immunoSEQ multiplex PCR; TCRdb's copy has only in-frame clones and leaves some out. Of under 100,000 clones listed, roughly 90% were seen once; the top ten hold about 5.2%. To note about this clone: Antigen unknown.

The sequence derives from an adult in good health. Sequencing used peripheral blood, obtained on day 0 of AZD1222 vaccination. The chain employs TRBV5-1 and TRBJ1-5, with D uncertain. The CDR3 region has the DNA TGCGCCAGCAGCTTGGACAGTCCCCGGGGTCAGCCCCAGCATTTT. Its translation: CASSLDSPRGQPQHF.